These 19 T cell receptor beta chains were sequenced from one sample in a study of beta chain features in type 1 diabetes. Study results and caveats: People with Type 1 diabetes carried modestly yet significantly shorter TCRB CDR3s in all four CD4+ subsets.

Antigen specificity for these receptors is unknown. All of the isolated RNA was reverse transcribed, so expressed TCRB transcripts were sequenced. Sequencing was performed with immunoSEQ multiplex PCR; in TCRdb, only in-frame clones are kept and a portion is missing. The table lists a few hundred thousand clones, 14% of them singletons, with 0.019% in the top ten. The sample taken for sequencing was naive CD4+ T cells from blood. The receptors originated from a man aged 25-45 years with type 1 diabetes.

CDR3 DNA sequence: TGTGCCAGCAGGGATTACTCGGGGGTTGAGACCCAGTACTTC. Translated: CASRDYSGVETQYF. This rearrangement joins TRBV25-1 to TRBJ2-5, with D tentatively TRBD2 (6 bases). V shed 6 bases and J shed 5 bases, with 16 bases lying between them. The CDR3 is 14 amino acids. Germline V gene data show CDR1 as MGHDK and CDR2 as SYGVNS.

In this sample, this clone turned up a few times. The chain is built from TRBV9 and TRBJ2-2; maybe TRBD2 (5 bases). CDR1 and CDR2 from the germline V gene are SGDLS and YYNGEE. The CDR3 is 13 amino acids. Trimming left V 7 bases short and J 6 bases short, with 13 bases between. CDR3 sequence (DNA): TGTGCCAGCCACAAGGGTAGCGCCGGGGAGCTGTTTTTT. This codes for CASHKGSAGELFF.

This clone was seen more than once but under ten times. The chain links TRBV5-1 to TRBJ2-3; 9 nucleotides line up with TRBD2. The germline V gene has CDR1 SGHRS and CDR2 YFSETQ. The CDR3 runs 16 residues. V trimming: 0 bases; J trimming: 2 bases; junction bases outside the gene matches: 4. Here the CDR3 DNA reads TGCGCCAGCAGCTTGGATCCTAGCGGGGCCACAGATACGCAGTATTTT. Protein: CASSLDPSGATDTQYF.

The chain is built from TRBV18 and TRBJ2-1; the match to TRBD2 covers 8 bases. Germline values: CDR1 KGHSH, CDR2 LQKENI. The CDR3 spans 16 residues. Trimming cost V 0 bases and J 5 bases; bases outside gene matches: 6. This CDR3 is CASSPPLAGGDNEQFF. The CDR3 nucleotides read TGTGCCAGCTCACCACCGTTGGCCGGGGGGGACAATGAGCAGTTCTTC.

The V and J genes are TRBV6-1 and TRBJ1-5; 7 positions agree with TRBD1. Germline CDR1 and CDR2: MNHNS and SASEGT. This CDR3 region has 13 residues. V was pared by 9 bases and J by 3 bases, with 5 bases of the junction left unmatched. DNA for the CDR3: TGTGCCAGTCAGACAGGGCCCAATCAGCCCCAGCATTTT. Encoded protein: CASQTGPNQPQHF.

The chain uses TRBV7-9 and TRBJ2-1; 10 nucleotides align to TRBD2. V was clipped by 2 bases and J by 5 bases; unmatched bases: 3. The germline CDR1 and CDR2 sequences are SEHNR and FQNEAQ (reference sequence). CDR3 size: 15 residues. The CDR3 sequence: CASSLKLAGNNEQFF. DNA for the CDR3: TGTGCCAGCAGCTTAAAACTAGCGGGGAACAATGAGCAGTTCTTC.

The CDR3 DNA is TGTGCCAGCAGCTTGTCTAGCGGGGCAGATACGCAGTATTTT. It codes for CASSLSSGADTQYF. This sequence joins TRBV5-6 and TRBJ2-3, with 9 bases matching TRBD2. Germline loops: CDR1 SGHDT, CDR2 YYEEEE. The CDR3 extends over 14 amino acids. V lost 1 base and J lost 4; bases outside the gene matches: 1.

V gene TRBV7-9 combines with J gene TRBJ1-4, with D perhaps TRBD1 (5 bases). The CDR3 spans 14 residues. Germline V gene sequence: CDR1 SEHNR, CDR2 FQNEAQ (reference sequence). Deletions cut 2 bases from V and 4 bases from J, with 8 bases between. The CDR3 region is CASSLTRGNEKLFF. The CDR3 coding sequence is TGTGCCAGCAGCTTAACAAGGGGTAATGAAAAACTGTTTTTT. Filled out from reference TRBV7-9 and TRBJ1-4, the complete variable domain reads DTGVSQNPRHKITKRGQNVTFRCDPISEHNRLYWYRQTLGQGPEFLTYFQNEAQLEKSRLLSDRFSAERPKGSFSTLEIQRTEQGDSAMYLCASSLTRGNEKLFFGSGTQLSVL.

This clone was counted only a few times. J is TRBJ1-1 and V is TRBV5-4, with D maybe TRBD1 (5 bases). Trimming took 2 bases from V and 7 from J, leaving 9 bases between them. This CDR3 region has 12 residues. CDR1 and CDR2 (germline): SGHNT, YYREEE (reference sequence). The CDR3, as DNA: TGTGCCAGCAGCTTTGGGGGAGGTGAAGCTTTCTTT. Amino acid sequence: CASSFGGGEAFF.

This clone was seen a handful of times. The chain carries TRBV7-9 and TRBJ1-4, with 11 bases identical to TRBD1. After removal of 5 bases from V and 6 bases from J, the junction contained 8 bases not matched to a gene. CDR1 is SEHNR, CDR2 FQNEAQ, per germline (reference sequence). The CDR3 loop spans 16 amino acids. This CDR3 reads CASSGTGGALDEKLFF. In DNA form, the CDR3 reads TGTGCCAGCAGCGGGACAGGGGGGGCCCTGGATGAAAAACTGTTTTTT.

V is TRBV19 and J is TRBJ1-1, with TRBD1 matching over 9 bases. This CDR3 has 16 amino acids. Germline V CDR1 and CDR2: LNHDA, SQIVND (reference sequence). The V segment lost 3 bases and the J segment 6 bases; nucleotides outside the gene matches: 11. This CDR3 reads CASSILQGARIAEAFF. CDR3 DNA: TGTGCCAGTAGTATTTTACAGGGGGCGCGTATTGCTGAAGCTTTCTTT.

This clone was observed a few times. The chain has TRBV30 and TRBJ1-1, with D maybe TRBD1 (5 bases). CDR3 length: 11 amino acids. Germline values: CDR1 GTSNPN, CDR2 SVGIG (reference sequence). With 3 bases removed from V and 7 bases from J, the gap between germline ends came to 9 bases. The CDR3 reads CAWSRVGEAFF. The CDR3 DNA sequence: TGTGCCTGGAGCAGGGTAGGTGAAGCTTTCTTT.

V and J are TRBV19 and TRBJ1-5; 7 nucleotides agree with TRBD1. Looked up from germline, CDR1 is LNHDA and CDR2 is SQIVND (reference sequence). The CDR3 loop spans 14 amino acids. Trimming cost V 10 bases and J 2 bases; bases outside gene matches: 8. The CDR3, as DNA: TGTGCCACAACATTCAGGGGGGGCAATCAGCCCCAGCATTTT. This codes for CATTFRGGNQPQHF.

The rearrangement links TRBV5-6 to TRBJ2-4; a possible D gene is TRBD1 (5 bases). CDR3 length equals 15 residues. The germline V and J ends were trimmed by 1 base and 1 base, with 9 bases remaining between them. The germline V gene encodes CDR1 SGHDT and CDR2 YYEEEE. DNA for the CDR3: TGTGCCAGCAGCTTGCAGGGTTTGGCCAAAAACATTCAGTACTTC. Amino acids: CASSLQGLAKNIQYF.

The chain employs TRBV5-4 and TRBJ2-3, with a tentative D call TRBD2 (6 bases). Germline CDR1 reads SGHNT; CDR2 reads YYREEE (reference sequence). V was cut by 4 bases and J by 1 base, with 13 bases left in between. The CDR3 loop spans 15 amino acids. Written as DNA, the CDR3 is TGTGCCAGCAGCCCTGGGGCTAGCGGCACAGATACGCAGTATTTT. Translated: CASSPGASGTDTQYF.

CDR3 DNA sequence: TGTGCCATCAGTGAAGGTGCGGGAGGCACAGATACGCAGTATTTT. Protein: CAISEGAGGTDTQYF. This sequence joins TRBV10-3 and TRBJ2-3; 7 nucleotides line up with TRBD2. CDR1 is ENHRY and CDR2 is SYGVKD in the germline V gene. The CDR3 loop spans 15 amino acids. V gave up 3 bases and J gave up 1 base; unmatched junction bases: 4.

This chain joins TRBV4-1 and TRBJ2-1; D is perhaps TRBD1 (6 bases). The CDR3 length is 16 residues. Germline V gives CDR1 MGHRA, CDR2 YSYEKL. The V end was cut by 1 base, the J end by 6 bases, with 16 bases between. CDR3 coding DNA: TGCGCCAGCAGCCAAGGGTGGGGGCCTTCCGGCAATGAGCAGTTCTTC. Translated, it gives CASSQGWGPSGNEQFF.

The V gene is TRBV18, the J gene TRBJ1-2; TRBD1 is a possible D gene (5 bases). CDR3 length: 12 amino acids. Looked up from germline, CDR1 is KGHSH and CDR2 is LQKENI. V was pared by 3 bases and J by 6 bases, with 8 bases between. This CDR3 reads CASSPDSDGYTF. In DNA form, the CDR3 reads TGTGCCAGCTCACCTGACAGTGATGGCTACACCTTC.

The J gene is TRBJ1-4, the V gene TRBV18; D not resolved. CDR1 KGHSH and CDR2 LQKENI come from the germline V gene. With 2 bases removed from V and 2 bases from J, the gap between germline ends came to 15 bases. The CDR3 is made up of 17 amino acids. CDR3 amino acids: CASSPYLSGGTNEKLFF. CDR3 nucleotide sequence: TGTGCCAGCTCACCATACTTGTCGGGCGGGACTAATGAAAAACTGTTTTTT.